This TCR beta chain was identified in a study of CD4 T cells in relation to SARS-CoV-2 and coronaviruses. The CDR3 contains 15 residues. V was clipped by 4 bases and J by 7 bases, with 17 bases between them. Germline V CDR1 and CDR2: SGHNT, YYREEE (reference sequence). Turning to this clone: Its antigen is currently unknown.

Before the COVID-19 pandemic, during about 2011-2019, CD4+ T cells were taken from unexposed donors. After 10 to 11 days of culture, CD4+ T cells were isolated. Fresh IL-2 medium replaced half the medium on days 3 and 7. Assay: immunoSEQ multiplex PCR; the TCRdb copy retains only in-frame clones and omits some. The sample yields approximately 20,000 clones, approximately 84% seen once. This rearrangement joins TRBV5-4 to TRBJ2-2; D might be TRBD1 or TRBD2, each matching 5 bases. The sequence derives from a human donor in good health. Sequencing used CD4+ T cells from PBMCs, cultured in vitro. In DNA, the CDR3 is TGTGCCAGCAGCGCCCGGGACCACTTGAGCGGGGAGCTGTTTTTT. Residues: CASSARDHLSGELFF.